The entry below gives a single T cell receptor beta chain sequence along with its context. Its specificity is not known. TCRdb called the RT-PCR reads again in MiXCR, with one record for every CDR3 protein. The table has 550,000 to 800,000 distinct CDR3 sequences, less than 20% seen once; the top ten hold around a tenth. This entry is derived from a study of response to subunit inactivated influenza vaccine. Overall study results and limits: New T cells are recruited in small numbers by each seasonal influenza vaccination, according to the authors' suggestion.

Unmatched junction bases numbered 13, after V lost 3 bases and J lost 2 bases. CDR3 length equals 18 residues. Germline values: CDR1 SGHAT, CDR2 FQDESV (reference sequence). V usage is TRBV11-1 and J usage is TRBJ2-3, with 8 bases matching TRBD2. Sequenced material: PBMCs from blood, taken approximately 13 days after vaccination. This receptor was identified in a man in his fifties who received an inactivated influenza vaccine. CDR3 nucleotide sequence: TGTGCCAGCAGCTTTCCCCGGGTGTCAGCGGGGGCCACAGATACGCAGTATTTT. Protein product: CASSFPRVSAGATDTQYF.